The source of this T cell receptor (beta chain) is a study of T cell changes during pregnancy in multiple sclerosis. The CDR3 extends over 16 amino acids. V lost 5 bases to trimming and J lost 5 bases; unmatched junction nucleotides: 13. Germline assignment: CDR1 PRHDT and CDR2 FYEKMQ (reference sequence). Sequencing used immunoSEQ multiplex PCR; TCRdb keeps in-frame clones, though not all of them. The table has about 80,000 clones, 92% seen once. The V call is TRBV13, the J call TRBJ2-5; 8 nucleotides align to TRBD2. Material: peripheral blood, obtained before pregnancy. This clonotype was sampled from a female donor with multiple sclerosis, enrolled in a pregnancy study. DNA for the CDR3: TGTGCCAGCAGCACAGGTGGGCGGGGGGAACCGGAGACCCAGTACTTC. It codes for CASSTGGRGEPETQYF.